The clone carrying this TCR beta chain occurred many times. Its antigen is not identified. The sample is drawn from a study of metastatic and nonmetastatic thyroid tumors. Looking at the study overall: For malignant and benign thyroid patients, tumor or nodule tissue and blood were the sources whose repertoires were compared. Findings and limits, study-wide: It was reportedly found that TCR beta diversity was significantly higher in malignant thyroid tumors than in benign nodules, a difference seen in both blood and tumor samples.

The CDR3 consists of 15 residues. Germline lookup yields CDR1 DFQATT and CDR2 SNEGSKA (reference sequence). The V end was cut by 6 bases, the J end by 0 bases, with 15 bases between. Original methodology: It was from CDR3 differences across clinicopathological groups that a distant-metastasis classifier for papillary thyroid cancer was built. TCRdb re-processed the PCR reads through MiXCR. The V and J calls and clone size are TCRdb's, not the authors'. The sample includes 25,000 to 30,000 clones, about 15% of them seen just once. Patients were all untreated before their thyroid surgery. The sequencing sample was made of blood. V usage is TRBV20-1 and J usage is TRBJ1-5; a possible D gene is TRBD1 (5 bases). The TCR sequence derives from a male donor with papillary thyroid cancer or a benign thyroid nodule (not recorded which). Some clones in this sample may be carry-over from other donors' samples. CDR3 sequence (DNA): TGCAGTGCCGCCACCGGGACGGATAGCAATCAGCCCCAGCATTTT. Translation gives CSAATGTDSNQPQHF.